The clone carrying this TCR beta chain was seen a handful of times. This specimen comes from a study of blood T cell repertoires in COVID-19. Overall study context: Sites in the United States, Italy and Spain provided acute and convalescent COVID-19 samples.

Germline CDR1 SQVTM, CDR2 ANQGSEA. The junction had 12 bases not matched to a gene; V was cut back by 7 bases and J by 6 bases. This CDR3 is 14 amino acids long. The authors' processing: Reference gene primer amplification gave estimated nucleated cell counts. Assay used: immunoSEQ multiplex PCR; TCRdb lists only in-frame clones, some missing. V and J calls and clone size come straight from that table; D and trimming were deduced from the DNA. The sample consists of tens of thousands of clones, roughly four fifths of them appearing once. V gene TRBV29-1 combines with J gene TRBJ1-1, with 9 bases aligning to TRBD1. Sequencing was done on a sample of peripheral blood. The clonotype comes from an elderly woman with acute or convalescent COVID-19. CDR3 nucleotide sequence: TGCAGCGCCCGGACAGGGGAACTGATGGCTGAAGCTTTCTTT. Translated, it gives CSARTGELMAEAFF.